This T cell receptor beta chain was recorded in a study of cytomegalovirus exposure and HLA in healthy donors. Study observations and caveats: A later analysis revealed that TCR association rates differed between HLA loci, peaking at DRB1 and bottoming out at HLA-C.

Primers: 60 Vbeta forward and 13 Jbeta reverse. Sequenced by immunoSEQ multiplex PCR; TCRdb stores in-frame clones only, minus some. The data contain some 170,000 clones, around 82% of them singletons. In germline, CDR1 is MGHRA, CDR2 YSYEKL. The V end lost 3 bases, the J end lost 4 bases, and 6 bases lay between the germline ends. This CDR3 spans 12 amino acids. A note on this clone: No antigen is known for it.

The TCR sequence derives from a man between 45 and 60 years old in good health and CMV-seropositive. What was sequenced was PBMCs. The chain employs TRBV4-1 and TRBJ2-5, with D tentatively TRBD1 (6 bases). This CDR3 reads CASSQGAETQYF. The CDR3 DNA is TGCGCCAGCAGCCAGGGGGCAGAGACCCAGTACTTC.